These 21 T cell receptor beta chains came from one sample sequenced in a study of T cells in tuberculosis (dated by TCRdb to about 2018). Library generation was performed with the immunoSEQ multiplex PCR assay. TCRdb carries this immuneACCESS record with in-frame sequences only. Its versions omit some clonotypes, under half of them owing to an unresolved V gene in the studies checked, with the rest unexplained. The sample table records about 25,000 clones; around 95% of these occur just once. Less than 10% of the sample is in the top ten clones. Input material: PBMCs. The receptor source for this set is a donor aged 5 to 30 with latent tuberculosis or without tuberculosis infection.

The CDR3 DNA follows: TGTGCCAGCAGCGGACAAGGGGGCAGGGGAGGCACTGAAGCTTTCTTT. Translated: CASSGQGGRGGTEAFF. The chain couples TRBV9 to TRBJ1-1; the match to TRBD1 covers 7 bases. V gave up 3 bases and J gave up 4 bases; unmatched junction bases: 12. Germline V gene sequence: CDR1 SGDLS, CDR2 YYNGEE. This CDR3 spans 16 amino acids.

The genes are TRBV5-1 and TRBJ1-1, with no clear D. Trimming removed 2 bases at V and 1 base at J, with 6 bases between. CDR3 length: 13 amino acids. Germline values: CDR1 SGHRS, CDR2 YFSETQ. CDR3 protein: CASSFISNTEAFF. CDR3 nucleotides: TGCGCCAGCAGCTTTATTTCGAACACTGAAGCTTTCTTT.

The V gene is TRBV6-5, the J gene TRBJ2-7, with no clear D. Trimming stripped 2 bases from V and 1 base from J, with 9 bases between. This CDR3 is built from 14 residues. The germline CDR1 and CDR2 sequences are MNHEY and SVGAGI. CDR3 region: CASSYTDISYEQYF. In nucleotides, the CDR3 is TGTGCCAGCAGTTACACCGACATATCCTACGAGCAGTACTTC.

This clone was found once. The J gene is TRBJ2-1, the V gene TRBV30, with 10 bases matching TRBD2. The trim removed 4 bases at V and 8 bases at J, leaving 5 bases unmatched. The CDR3 is 13 amino acids. Germline V gives CDR1 GTSNPN, CDR2 SVGIG (reference sequence). The CDR3 loop is CAWILAGWDEQFF. The CDR3, as DNA: TGTGCCTGGATACTAGCGGGGTGGGATGAGCAGTTCTTC.

This clone is classed as medium-sized. The chain has TRBV4-1 and TRBJ1-2; D unclear. Trimming took 4 bases from V and 1 from J, leaving 7 bases between them. This CDR3 is 13 amino acids long. CDR1 is MGHRA and CDR2 is YSYEKL in the germline V gene. CDR3 region: CASSPQSNYGYTF. The CDR3 DNA follows: TGCGCCAGCAGCCCACAGAGTAACTATGGCTACACCTTC.

In nucleotides, the CDR3 is TGTGCCTCTCGGACAGGGCAAGAGACCCAGTACTTC. The encoded protein is CASRTGQETQYF. The chain employs TRBV6-1 and TRBJ2-5; 8 bases align to TRBD1. V lost 11 bases, J lost 2 bases, and 4 bases stayed unmatched. The CDR3 covers 12 residues. Germline V CDR1 and CDR2: MNHNS, SASEGT.

The chain couples TRBV15 to TRBJ2-7; D remains ambiguous. Trimming cost V 0 bases and J 7 bases, with 10 bases left between them. There are 13 residues in the CDR3. Germline loops: CDR1 LNHNV, CDR2 YYDKDF (reference sequence). The CDR3 is CATSREIIGEQYF. CDR3 nucleotide sequence: TGTGCCACCAGCAGAGAGATTATCGGGGAGCAGTACTTC.

The chain links TRBV5-1 to TRBJ1-4; D unresolved. The CDR3 is made up of 13 amino acids. From germline, CDR1 is SGHRS and CDR2 YFSETQ. Trimming stripped 7 bases from V and 4 bases from J, with 11 bases between. CDR3 in amino acids: CASRDNLNEKLFF. In DNA form, the CDR3 reads TGCGCCAGCCGCGACAATCTTAATGAAAAACTGTTTTTT.

There are a few counts of this clone. The chain combines TRBV5-5 with TRBJ2-7, with D possibly matching TRBD2 (5 bases). With 4 bases removed from V and 3 bases from J, the gap between germline ends came to 14 bases. Germline V gene sequence: CDR1 SGHKS, CDR2 YYEKEE (reference sequence). The CDR3 has 14 amino acids. CDR3: CASSEGKAHYEQYV. The CDR3 DNA reads TGTGCCAGCAGCGAGGGTAAAGCCCACTACGAGCAGTACGTC.

In this sample, this clone turned up once. The J gene is TRBJ1-1, the V gene TRBV5-6, with D perhaps matching TRBD1 (5 bases). The ends were cut back, 4 bases at V and 3 bases at J, with 10 bases in the middle. The germline CDR1 and CDR2 sequences are SGHDT and YYEEEE. The CDR3 spans 13 residues. The CDR3 DNA is TGTGCCAGCAGCAGGGTCAGGGACACTGAAGCTTTCTTT. It codes for CASSRVRDTEAFF.

CDR3 amino acids: CASGLVSGQSYQETQYF. The DNA of the CDR3 is TGTGCTAGTGGTTTGGTTTCGGGACAGTCGTACCAAGAGACCCAGTACTTC. This sequence joins TRBV12-5 and TRBJ2-5; 7 nucleotides match TRBD1. With V trimmed by 0 bases and J by 0 bases, 7 bases remained unmatched. The CDR3 has 17 amino acids. Per germline, CDR1 LGHNT and CDR2 FRNRAP.

The rearrangement links TRBV6-5 to TRBJ1-1; tentatively, D is TRBD1 (5 bases). CDR1 is MNHEY, CDR2 SVGAGI, per germline. V was cut by 2 bases and J by 11 bases, with 15 bases left in between. This CDR3 region has 13 residues. CDR3 coding DNA: TGTGCCAGCAGTTACGAGCAAAGGGGTCGGGCTTTCTTT. This codes for CASSYEQRGRAFF.

DNA of the CDR3: TGCGCCAGCAGCTTGGTGGGACTAGACCAAGGTACGCAGTATTTT. Protein: CASSLVGLDQGTQYF. V gene TRBV5-1 combines with J gene TRBJ2-3, with 8 bases identical to TRBD2. Per germline, CDR1 SGHRS and CDR2 YFSETQ. The CDR3 runs 15 residues. With 0 bases clipped from V and 8 bases from J, the junction kept 8 bases outside the gene matches.

The chain employs TRBV6-4 and TRBJ2-3, with 10 bases fitting TRBD1. V was clipped by 6 bases and J by 3 bases; unmatched bases: 0. The germline V gene encodes CDR1 MRHNA and CDR2 SNTAGT. The CDR3 runs 13 residues. DNA of the CDR3: TGTGCCAGCAGGGGACAGGGGACAGATACGCAGTATTTT. Translation gives CASRGQGTDTQYF.

The J gene is TRBJ1-2, the V gene TRBV7-2; D is undetermined. The CDR3 consists of 12 residues. Germline-derived CDR1 and CDR2 are SGHTA and FQGNSA. V lost 2 bases and J lost 4, with 5 bases in between. The CDR3 spells CASSLNGYGYTF. The CDR3, as DNA: TGTGCCAGCAGCTTAAACGGCTATGGCTACACCTTC.

CDR3 sequence: CASSWGTSGGNYEQYF. The CDR3 DNA follows: TGTGCCAGCAGCTGGGGGACTAGCGGGGGAAACTACGAGCAGTACTTC. This chain joins TRBV7-2 and TRBJ2-7; TRBD2 agrees at 14 bases. V shed 4 bases and J 3 bases; nucleotides not matched to a gene: 5. CDR3 length: 16 residues. Looked up from germline, CDR1 is SGHTA and CDR2 is FQGNSA.

The chain employs TRBV2 and TRBJ2-2; D perhaps matches TRBD1 (6 bases). The CDR3 is 11 amino acids. The germline V gene has CDR1 SNHLY and CDR2 FYNNEI. Deletions cut 8 bases from V and 6 bases from J, with 7 bases between. The CDR3 sequence: CASGQPGELFF. In nucleotides, the CDR3 is TGTGCCAGCGGACAGCCCGGGGAGCTGTTTTTT.

This chain uses TRBV11-3 with TRBJ1-4; D not resolved. This CDR3 region has 13 residues. Looked up from germline, CDR1 is SGHNT and CDR2 is YENEEA. Trimming pared 3 bases from V and 7 bases from J, leaving 9 bases between. The CDR3 sequence: CASSFNPGEKLFF. As DNA, the CDR3 is TGTGCCAGCAGCTTCAATCCCGGTGAAAAACTGTTTTTT.

This rearrangement joins TRBV27 to TRBJ2-5; 8 bases line up with TRBD1. The CDR3 is 14 amino acids. Germline V lookup: CDR1 MNHEY, CDR2 SMNVEV (reference sequence). The V gene end was trimmed by 6 bases and the J gene end by 5 bases; junction bases not matched to a gene: 8. CDR3 nucleotide sequence: TGTGCCAGCAGCCCGACAGGGGCCGGGGAGACCCAGTACTTC. This translates into CASSPTGAGETQYF.

The chain recombines TRBV11-2 with TRBJ2-3; 8 nucleotides line up with TRBD2. The CDR3 covers 14 residues. The J segment lost 5 bases and the V segment lost 8 bases, leaving 9 bases of the junction unmatched. Germline values: CDR1 SGHAT, CDR2 FQNNGV. As DNA, the CDR3 is TGTGCCAGCCCGGCGGGGGGCCGTGGAGATACGCAGTATTTT. Translation gives CASPAGGRGDTQYF.

The genes are TRBV5-6 and TRBJ1-1; 12 nucleotides match TRBD1. This CDR3 spans 16 amino acids. Germline V gene data show CDR1 as SGHDT and CDR2 as YYEEEE. With V trimmed by 5 bases and J by 0 bases, 5 bases remained unmatched. CDR3 protein: CASSFGTGGLNTEAFF. The CDR3 coding sequence is TGTGCCAGCAGTTTCGGGACAGGGGGCTTGAACACTGAAGCTTTCTTT.